The T cell receptor (beta chain) under discussion was sequenced for a study of blood T cells in healthy people across ages. The second PCR ran about 6 to 12 cycles with a sample-barcoded 5' primer and J-beta primers. One entry per CDR3 protein results from TCRdb running MiXCR on the 5' RACE reads. This sample has 1.5 million to 2 million distinct CDR3 sequences; just under 50% occur once, and the top ten carry less than 2.5%. The length of the CDR3 is 13 residues. Trimming pared 4 bases from V and 2 bases from J, leaving 10 bases between. Germline V gene data show CDR1 as SGHRS and CDR2 as YFSETQ. This sequence originates from a woman aged 40 to 50 in good health. This chain joins TRBV5-1 and TRBJ2-7; D might be TRBD1 (6 bases). The material sequenced was blood. The CDR3 coding sequence is TGCGCCAGCAGCCACAAGGGGGCCTACGAGCAGTACTTC. It yields the protein CASSHKGAYEQYF.